These 7 T cell receptor beta chains originate from one sample sequenced in a study of response to subunit inactivated influenza vaccine. MiXCR, run by TCRdb on the RT-PCR reads, gives a single entry per CDR3 protein. The sample has roughly 180,000 distinct CDR3 sequences, about 9.3% seen once. The starting material was non-naive T cells sorted from PBMCs, obtained on the day of vaccination. These receptors all stem from a man in his fifties or sixties who received an inactivated influenza vaccine.

This clonotype was observed many times. The CDR3 bases are TGCAGCGTGACGGAGAGGAGCTACGAGCAGTACTTC. The encoded protein is CSVTERSYEQYF. V gene TRBV29-1 combines with J gene TRBJ2-7; D unresolved. Germline loops: CDR1 SQVTM, CDR2 ANQGSEA. V dropped 6 bases and J dropped 3 bases, with 12 bases sitting between them. This CDR3 contains 12 residues.

Many counts were recorded for this clonotype. This chain uses TRBV4-3 with TRBJ1-5; TRBD1 matches 9 bases. The junction had 7 bases not matched to a gene; V was cut back by 0 bases and J by 4 bases. Germline assignment: CDR1 LGHNA and CDR2 YSLEER. The CDR3 contains 17 residues. CDR3 DNA sequence: TGCGCCAGCAGCCAAGACTGGGACAGGGACCCAAATCAGCCCCAGCATTTT. This encodes CASSQDWDRDPNQPQHF.

This chain connects TRBV7-8 to TRBJ1-5; D is ambiguous. CDR1 SGHVS and CDR2 FQNEAQ come from the germline V gene. There are 12 residues in the CDR3. The V gene lost 7 bases and the J gene lost 6 bases, with 10 bases spanning the gap. In DNA form, the CDR3 reads TGTGCCAGCACCACCTCCGGTCAGCCCCAGCATTTT. This gives the protein CASTTSGQPQHF.

This clonotype was recorded many times. The V gene is TRBV29-1, the J gene TRBJ1-5, with 9 bases that match TRBD1. Germline CDR1 reads SQVTM; CDR2 reads ANQGSEA. The CDR3 length is 15 residues. After removal of 4 bases from V and 9 bases from J, the junction contained 13 bases not matched to a gene. CDR3 in amino acids: CSVVSGTGRNGPQHF. In DNA, the CDR3 is TGCAGCGTTGTTTCCGGGACAGGGCGGAATGGGCCCCAGCATTTT.

This clonotype has only a few counts. DNA of the CDR3: TGTGCCAGCAGCAAAGTGGGCGGTTTAGCGGGGTCTGGGGCCAACGTCCTGACTTTC. It codes for CASSKVGGLAGSGANVLTF. The V and J genes are TRBV21-1 and TRBJ2-6; TRBD2, the table's D call, lacks a check against the DNA. TRBV21-1 is a pseudogene. The CDR3 totals 19 residues.

The CDR3 here is CASSPKGGSTDTQYF. CDR3 in DNA: TGTGCCAGCTCACCAAAAGGTGGAAGCACAGATACGCAGTATTTT. J is TRBJ2-3 and V is TRBV18; D not resolved. CDR1 is KGHSH, CDR2 LQKENI, per germline. The ends were cut back, 2 bases at V and 0 bases at J, with 9 bases in the middle. This CDR3 comprises 15 residues.

The table lists this clonotype with many counts. V gene TRBV2 combines with J gene TRBJ2-1, with D uncertain. V was clipped by 3 bases and J by 6 bases, with 12 bases between them. The CDR3 covers 14 residues. Per the germline V gene, CDR1 is SNHLY and CDR2 is FYNNEI. CDR3 DNA: TGTGCCAGCAGTGAGGAACTCTCTTCCAATGAGCAGTTCTTC. Translation: CASSEELSSNEQFF.